The sample holds many counts of the clone carrying this T cell receptor beta chain. This library used 300 to 450 ng RNA and molecular barcoded adaptors spanning alpha/delta and beta/gamma chains. TCRdb used MiXCR to reprocess the reads, holding one entry per CDR3 protein. The sample shows around 140,000 distinct CDR3 sequences, over 10% of them seen only once. This entry belongs to a study of read filtering for tumor transcriptome and immune sequencing. As for the study in general: Whole-transcriptome libraries were prepared after DNase treatment.

The source of this sequence is a donor aged 40 or over with multiple myeloma. Sequencing used a population of CD138-negative cells sorted from bone marrow.

CDR3 in amino acids: CASSYDGTGRDTQYF. In DNA form, the CDR3 reads TGTGCCAGCAGTTATGACGGGACAGGGCGAGATACGCAGTATTTT. This chain connects TRBV6-2 or TRBV6-3 to TRBJ2-3; 9 bases fit TRBD1. V gave up 3 bases and J gave up 5 bases; unmatched junction bases: 6. Per the germline V gene, CDR1 is MNHEY and CDR2 is SVGEGT. This CDR3 is 15 amino acids long.